This T cell receptor (beta chain) was captured in a study of CD8 T cells in Susac syndrome. Random hexamers were used to reverse transcribe roughly 0.45 to 1 ug of RNA. An immunoSEQ multiplex PCR generated amplified TCR beta CDR3 products spanning 54 Vbeta and 13 Jbeta. TCRdb reprocessed the immunoSEQ multiplex PCR reads via MiXCR and lists one record per CDR3 protein. The sample shows 150,000 to 200,000 distinct CDR3 sequences, around 96% of them seen only once. Controls comprised healthy donors matched for age and sex. The TEMRA cells underwent FACS enrichment, while the CD8+ and CD4+ T cells underwent negative isolation. V lost 0 bases, J lost 1 base, and 5 bases lay in between. Germline assignment: CDR1 SGHAT and CDR2 FQNNGV. CDR3 length: 14 residues.

V and J are TRBV11-2 and TRBJ2-3; D is unresolved. The receptor was derived from a human donor in good health. The specimen sequenced was CD4+ T cells from PBMCs. CDR3 bases: TGTGCCAGCAGCTTAGACATAGGCACAGATACGCAGTATTTT. It is translated as CASSLDIGTDTQYF.